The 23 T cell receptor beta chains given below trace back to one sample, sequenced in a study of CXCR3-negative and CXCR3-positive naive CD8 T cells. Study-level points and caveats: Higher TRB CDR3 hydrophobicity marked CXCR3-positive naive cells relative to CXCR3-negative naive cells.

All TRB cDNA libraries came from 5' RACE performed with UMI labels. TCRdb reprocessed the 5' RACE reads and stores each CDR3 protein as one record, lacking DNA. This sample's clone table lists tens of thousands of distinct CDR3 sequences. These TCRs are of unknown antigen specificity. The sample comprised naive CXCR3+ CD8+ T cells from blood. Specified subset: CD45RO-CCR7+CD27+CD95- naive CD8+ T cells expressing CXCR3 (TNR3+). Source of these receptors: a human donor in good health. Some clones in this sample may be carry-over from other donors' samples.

CDR3 sequence reads: CSVLGALHQETQYF. The chain employs TRBV29-1 and TRBJ2-5; TCRdb lists TRBD2, though no DNA is available to test this call. The CDR3 consists of 14 residues. CDR1 is SQVTM, CDR2 ANQGSEA, per germline.

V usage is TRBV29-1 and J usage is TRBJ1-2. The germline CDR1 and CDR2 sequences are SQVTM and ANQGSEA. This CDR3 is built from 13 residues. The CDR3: CSVTREEDYGYTF.

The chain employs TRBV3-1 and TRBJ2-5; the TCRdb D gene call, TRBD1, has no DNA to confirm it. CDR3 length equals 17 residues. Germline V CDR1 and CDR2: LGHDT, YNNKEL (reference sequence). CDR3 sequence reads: CASSQDKGTGRGETQYF.

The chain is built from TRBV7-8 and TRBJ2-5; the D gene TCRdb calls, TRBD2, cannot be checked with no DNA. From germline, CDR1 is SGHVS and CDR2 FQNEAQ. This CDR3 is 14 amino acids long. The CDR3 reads CASSATSGRETQYF.

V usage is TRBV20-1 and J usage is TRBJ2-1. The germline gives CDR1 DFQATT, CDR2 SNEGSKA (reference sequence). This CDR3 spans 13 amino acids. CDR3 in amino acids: CSASTITYNEQFF.

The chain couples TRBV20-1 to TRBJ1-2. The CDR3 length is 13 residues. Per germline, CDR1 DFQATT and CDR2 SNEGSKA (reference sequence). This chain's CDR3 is CSASEADNYGYTF.

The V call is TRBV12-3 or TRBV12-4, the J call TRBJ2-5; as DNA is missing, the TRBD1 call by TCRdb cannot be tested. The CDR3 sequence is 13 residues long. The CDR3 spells CASSSGTWETQYF.

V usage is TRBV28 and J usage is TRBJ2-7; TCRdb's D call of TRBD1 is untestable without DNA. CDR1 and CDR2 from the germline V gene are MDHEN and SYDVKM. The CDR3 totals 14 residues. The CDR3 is CASRPRSERYEQYF.

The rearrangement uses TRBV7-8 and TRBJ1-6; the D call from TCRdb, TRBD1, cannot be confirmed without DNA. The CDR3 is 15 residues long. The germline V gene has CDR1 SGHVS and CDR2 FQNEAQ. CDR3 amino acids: CASSSYRGENSPLHF. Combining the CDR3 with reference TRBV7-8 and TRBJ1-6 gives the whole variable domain GAGVSQSPRYKVAKRGQDVALRCDPISGHVSLFWYQQALGQGPEFLTYFQNEAQLDKSGLPSDRFFAERPEGSVSTLKIQRTQQEDSAVYLCASSSYRGENSPLHFGNGTRLTVT.

The chain's CDR3 is CSARSGLARFDEQFF. The chain couples TRBV20-1 to TRBJ2-1; TCRdb reports TRBD2, a call that lacks DNA to check it against. The CDR3 loop spans 15 amino acids. Germline V gene data show CDR1 as DFQATT and CDR2 as SNEGSKA (reference sequence).

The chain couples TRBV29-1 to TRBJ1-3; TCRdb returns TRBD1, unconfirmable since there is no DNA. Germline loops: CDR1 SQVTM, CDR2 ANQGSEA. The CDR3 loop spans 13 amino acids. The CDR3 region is CSVVWGSGNTIYF.

The CDR3 is CATSREAGVVYEQYF. The chain joins TRBV15 to TRBJ2-7; with no DNA, the TCRdb D assignment of TRBD1 cannot be verified. The CDR3 spans 15 residues. Germline V CDR1 and CDR2: LNHNV, YYDKDF (reference sequence).

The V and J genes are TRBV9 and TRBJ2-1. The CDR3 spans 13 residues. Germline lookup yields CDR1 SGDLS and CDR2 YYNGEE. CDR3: CASSVAINNEQFF. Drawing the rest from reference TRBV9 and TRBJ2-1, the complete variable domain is DSGVTQTPKHLITATGQRVTLRCSPRSGDLSVYWYQQSLDQGLQFLIQYYNGEERAKGNILERFSAQQFPDLHSELNLSSLELGDSALYFCASSVAINNEQFFGPGTRLTVL.

CDR3 region: CASRGAVYGYTF. V and J are TRBV4-1 and TRBJ1-2; TCRdb calls TRBD1, which cannot be checked without DNA. CDR1 is MGHRA and CDR2 is YSYEKL in the germline V gene. The CDR3 runs to 12 residues.

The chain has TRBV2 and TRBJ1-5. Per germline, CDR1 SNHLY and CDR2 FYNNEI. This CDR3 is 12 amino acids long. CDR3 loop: CASSEFNQPQHF.

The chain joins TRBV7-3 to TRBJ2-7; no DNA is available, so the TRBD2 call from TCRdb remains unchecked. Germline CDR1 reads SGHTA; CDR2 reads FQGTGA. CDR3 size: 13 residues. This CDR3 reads CASSLGLADEQYF.

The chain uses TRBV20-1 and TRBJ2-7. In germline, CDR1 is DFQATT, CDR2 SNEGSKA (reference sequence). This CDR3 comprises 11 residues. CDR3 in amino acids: CSAGTLYEQYF.

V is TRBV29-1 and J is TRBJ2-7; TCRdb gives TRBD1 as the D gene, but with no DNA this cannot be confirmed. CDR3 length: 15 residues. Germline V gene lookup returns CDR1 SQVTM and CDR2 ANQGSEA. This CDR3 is CSAVPQGSSAYEQYF.

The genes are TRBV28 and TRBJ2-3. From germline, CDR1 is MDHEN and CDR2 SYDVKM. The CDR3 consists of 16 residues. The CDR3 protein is CASSRDPDQTTDTQYF. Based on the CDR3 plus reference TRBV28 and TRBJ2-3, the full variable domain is DVKVTQSSRYLVKRTGEKVFLECVQDMDHENMFWYRQDPGLGLRLIYFSYDVKMKEKGDIPEGYSVSREKKERFSLILESASTNQTSMYLCASSRDPDQTTDTQYFGPGTRLTVL.

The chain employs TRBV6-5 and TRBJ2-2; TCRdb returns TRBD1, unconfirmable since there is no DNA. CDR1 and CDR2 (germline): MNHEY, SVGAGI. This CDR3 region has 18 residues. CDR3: CASSYSVDDRGPGGELFF.

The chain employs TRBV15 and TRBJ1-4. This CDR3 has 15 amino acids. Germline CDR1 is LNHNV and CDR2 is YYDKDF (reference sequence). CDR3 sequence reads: CATSRVREGDEKLFF.

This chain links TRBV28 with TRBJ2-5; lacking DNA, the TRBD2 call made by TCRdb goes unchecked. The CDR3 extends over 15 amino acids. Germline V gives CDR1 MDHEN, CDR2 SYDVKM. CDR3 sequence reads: CASRTPWASGETQYF.

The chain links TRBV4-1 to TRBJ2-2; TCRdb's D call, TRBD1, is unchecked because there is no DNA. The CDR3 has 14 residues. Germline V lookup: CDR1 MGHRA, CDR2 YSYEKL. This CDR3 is CASRPGQNTGELFF.